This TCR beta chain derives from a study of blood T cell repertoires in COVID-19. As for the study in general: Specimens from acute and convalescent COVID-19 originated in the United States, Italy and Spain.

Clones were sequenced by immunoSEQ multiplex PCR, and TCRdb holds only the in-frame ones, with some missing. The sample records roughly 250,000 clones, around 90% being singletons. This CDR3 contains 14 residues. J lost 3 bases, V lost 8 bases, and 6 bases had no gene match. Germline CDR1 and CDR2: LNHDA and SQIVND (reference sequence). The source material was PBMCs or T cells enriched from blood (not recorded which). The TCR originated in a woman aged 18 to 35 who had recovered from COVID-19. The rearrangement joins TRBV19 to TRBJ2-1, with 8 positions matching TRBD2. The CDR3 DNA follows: TGTGCCAGTCAGCCGGGACTAGGCTACAATGAGCAGTTCTTC. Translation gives CASQPGLGYNEQFF.